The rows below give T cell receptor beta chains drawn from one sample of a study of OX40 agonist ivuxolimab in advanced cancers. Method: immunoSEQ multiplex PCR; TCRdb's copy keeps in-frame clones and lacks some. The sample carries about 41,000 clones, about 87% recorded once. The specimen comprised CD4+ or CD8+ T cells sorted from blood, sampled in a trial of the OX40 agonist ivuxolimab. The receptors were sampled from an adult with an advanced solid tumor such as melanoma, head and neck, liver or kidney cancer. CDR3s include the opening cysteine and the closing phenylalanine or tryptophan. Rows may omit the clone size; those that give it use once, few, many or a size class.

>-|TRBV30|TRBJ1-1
CAWSSGGNTEAFF
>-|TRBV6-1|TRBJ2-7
CASSGGHTGYEQYF
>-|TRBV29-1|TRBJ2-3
CSESGPSTDTQYF
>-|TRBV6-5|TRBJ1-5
CASSPGTSNQPQHF
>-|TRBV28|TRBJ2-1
CASSPTSSYEQFF
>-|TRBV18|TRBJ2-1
CASSPPAWATYNEQFF
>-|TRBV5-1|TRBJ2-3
CASSLNRVSTDTQYF
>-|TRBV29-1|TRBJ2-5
CSVVPWTSAETQYF
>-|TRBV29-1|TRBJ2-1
CSVADSEQFF
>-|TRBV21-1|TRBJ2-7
CASSLGPSTYEQYF
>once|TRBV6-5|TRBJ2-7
CASSWSNYEQYF
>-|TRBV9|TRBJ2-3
CASSQFGRGGLDTQYF
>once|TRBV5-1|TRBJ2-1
CASSLRGNNEQFF
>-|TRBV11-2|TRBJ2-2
CASSLLVSGTGELFF
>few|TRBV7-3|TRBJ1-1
CASSPSGINTEAFF
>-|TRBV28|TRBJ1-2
CASSSAGSPYGYTF
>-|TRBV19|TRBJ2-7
CASTIVAGLLYEQYF
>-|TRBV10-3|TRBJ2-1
CAIRAYGTSGIGSYNEQFF
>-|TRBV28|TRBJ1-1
CASSFHRGQRRGTEAFF
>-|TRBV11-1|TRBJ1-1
CASRQWTGDEAFF
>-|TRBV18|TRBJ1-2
CASSQSGQGQYGYTF
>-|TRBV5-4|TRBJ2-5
CASSLVAQETQYF
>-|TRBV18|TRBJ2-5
CASSLTPQETQYF
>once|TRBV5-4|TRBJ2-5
CASSLRQGKETQYF
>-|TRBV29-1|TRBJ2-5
CSVVPPGLAQETQYF
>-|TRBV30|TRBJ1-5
CAWSVRRGSPNQPQHF
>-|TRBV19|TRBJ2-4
CASGFGLAGAKNIQYF
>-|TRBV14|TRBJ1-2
CASSQRGPDYGYTF
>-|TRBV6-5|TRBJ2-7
CASSYGGAGGPNEQYF
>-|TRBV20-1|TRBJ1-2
CSATGGNGYTF
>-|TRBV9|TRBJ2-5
CASSVQGASGETQYF
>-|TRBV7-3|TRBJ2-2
CASSHGLAGGNTGELFF
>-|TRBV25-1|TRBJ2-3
CASSDLGTGIGHTDTQYF
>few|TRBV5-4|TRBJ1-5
CASSLDSDQPQHF
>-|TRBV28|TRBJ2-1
CASSLGTSGEQFF
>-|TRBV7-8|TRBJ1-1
CASSLAGGSEAFF
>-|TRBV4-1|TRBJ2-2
CASSKVQNANTGELFF
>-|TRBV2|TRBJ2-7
CASSFFRGPYEQYF
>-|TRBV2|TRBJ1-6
CASSSEAAHTSPLHF
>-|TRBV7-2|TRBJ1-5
CASSLGPFEGSQHF
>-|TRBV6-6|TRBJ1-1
CASRSGTANTEAFF
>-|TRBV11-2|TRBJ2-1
CASSLELPPYNEQFF
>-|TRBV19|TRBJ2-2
CATKRELDTGELFF
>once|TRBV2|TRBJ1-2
CASMPGRDYGYTF
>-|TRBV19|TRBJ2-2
CASSIDRPGHSGRPAGVGGELFF
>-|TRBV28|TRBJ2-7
CASGDSLSYEQYF
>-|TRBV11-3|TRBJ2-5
CASSLGRSQETQYF
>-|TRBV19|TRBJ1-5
CASRTGLYSNQPQHF
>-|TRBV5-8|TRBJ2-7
CASSLVTGTVSGEQYF
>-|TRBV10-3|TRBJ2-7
CANGLGDRDEQYF
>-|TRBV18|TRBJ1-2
CASSPGVAYGYTF
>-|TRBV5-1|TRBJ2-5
CASSFPGPGETQYF